This T cell receptor beta chain is drawn from a study of spatial heterogeneity in lung cancer. The study, taken as a whole, reports: There were more appearances of ubiquitous expanded tumor TCRs in blood at resection than at follow-up.

Time point of the sample: blood at routine non-recurrence follow-up after resection. CDR1 and CDR2 (germline): SGHAT, FQNNGV. The CDR3 runs to 14 residues. V gave up 5 bases and J gave up 8 bases, with 17 bases separating them. TCRdb re-called the 5' RACE reads through MiXCR, storing one row per CDR3 protein. The sample has about 110,000 distinct CDR3 sequences, roughly a tenth seen once. This clonotype was observed a few times. The antigen remains unidentified. The specimen was PBMCs, collected at follow-up. This chain uses TRBV11-2 with TRBJ2-3, with D perhaps TRBD1 or TRBD2 (5 bases each). The sequence was collected from a female donor with early-stage non-small cell lung cancer. The chain's CDR3 is CASSAPGTGPTQYF. The CDR3 DNA follows: TGTGCCAGCAGCGCTCCCGGGACCGGACCTACGCAGTATTTT.